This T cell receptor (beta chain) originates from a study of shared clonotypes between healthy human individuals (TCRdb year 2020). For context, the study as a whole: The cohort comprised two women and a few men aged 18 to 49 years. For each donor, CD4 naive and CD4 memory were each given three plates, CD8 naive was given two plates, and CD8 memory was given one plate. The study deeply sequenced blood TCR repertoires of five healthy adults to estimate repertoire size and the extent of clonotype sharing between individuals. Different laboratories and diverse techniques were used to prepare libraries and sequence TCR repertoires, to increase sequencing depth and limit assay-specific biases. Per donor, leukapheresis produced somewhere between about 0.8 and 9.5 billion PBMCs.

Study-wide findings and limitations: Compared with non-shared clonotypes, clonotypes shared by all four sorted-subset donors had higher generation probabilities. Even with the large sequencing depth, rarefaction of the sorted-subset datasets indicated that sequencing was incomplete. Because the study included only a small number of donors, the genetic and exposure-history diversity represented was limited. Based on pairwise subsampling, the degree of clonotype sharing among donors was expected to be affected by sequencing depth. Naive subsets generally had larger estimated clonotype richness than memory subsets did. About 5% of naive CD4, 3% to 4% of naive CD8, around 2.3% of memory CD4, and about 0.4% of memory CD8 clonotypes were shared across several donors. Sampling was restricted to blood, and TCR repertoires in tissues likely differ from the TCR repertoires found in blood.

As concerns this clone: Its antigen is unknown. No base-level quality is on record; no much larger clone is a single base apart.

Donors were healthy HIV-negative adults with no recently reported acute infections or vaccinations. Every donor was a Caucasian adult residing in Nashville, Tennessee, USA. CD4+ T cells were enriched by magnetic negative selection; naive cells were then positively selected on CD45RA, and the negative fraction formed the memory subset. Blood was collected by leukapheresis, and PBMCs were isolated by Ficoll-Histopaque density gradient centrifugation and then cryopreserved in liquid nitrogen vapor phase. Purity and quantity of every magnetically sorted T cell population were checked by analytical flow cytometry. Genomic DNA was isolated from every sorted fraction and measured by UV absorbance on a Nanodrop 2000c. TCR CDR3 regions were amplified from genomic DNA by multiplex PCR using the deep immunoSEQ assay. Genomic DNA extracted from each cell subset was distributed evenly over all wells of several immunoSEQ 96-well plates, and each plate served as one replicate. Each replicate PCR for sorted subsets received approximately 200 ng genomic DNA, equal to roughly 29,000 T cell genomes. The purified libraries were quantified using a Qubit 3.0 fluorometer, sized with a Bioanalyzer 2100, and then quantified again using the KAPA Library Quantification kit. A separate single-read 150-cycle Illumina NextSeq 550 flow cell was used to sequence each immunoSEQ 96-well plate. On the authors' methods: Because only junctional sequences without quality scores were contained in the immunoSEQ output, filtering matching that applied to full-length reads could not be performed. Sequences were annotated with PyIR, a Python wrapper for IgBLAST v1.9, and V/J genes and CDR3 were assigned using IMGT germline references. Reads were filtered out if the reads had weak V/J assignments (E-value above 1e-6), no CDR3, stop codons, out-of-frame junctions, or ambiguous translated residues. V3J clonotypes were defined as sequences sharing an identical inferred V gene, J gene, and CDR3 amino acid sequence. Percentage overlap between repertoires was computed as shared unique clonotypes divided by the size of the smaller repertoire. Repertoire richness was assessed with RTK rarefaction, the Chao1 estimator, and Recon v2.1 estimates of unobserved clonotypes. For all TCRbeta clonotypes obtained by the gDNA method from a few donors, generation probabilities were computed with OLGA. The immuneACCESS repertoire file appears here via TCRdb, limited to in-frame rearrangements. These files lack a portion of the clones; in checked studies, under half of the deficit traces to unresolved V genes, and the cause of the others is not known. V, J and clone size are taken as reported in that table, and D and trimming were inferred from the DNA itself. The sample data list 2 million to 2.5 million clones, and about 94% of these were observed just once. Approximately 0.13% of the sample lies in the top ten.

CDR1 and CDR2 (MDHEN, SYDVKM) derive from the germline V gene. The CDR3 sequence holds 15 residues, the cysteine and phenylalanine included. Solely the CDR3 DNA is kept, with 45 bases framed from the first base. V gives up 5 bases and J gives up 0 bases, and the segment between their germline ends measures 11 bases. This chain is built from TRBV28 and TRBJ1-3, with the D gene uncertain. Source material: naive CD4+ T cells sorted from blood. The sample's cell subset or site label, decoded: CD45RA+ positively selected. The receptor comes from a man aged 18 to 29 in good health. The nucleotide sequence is TGTGCCAGCAGTGACCAGTCTCTCTCTGGAAACACCATATATTTT. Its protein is CASSDQSLSGNTIYF.